This T cell receptor (beta chain) derives from a study of CD8 T cells in ankylosing spondylitis. General study findings and limits: Researchers reportedly found disease-linked clones significantly enriched in matched ankylosing spondylitis synovial fluid.

Details on this clonotype: The antigen is unknown.

Trimming removed 6 bases at V and 2 bases at J, with 8 bases between. This CDR3 spans 13 amino acids. The germline V gene encodes CDR1 SEHNR and CDR2 FQNEAQ (reference sequence). Each CDR3 protein gets one entry after TCRdb re-called the 5' RACE reads with MiXCR. The top ten hold more than 7% of the sample, which has about 300,000 distinct CDR3 sequences, 11% seen once. The sample was blood, either unsorted or a sorted T cell fraction (not recorded which). The TCR originated in a female donor with ankylosing spondylitis or in good health (not recorded which). The chain employs TRBV7-9 and TRBJ1-3, with unresolved D. The CDR3 nucleotides read TGTGCCAGCAGACGAGCTGCTGGAAACACCATATATTTT. It is translated as CASRRAAGNTIYF.